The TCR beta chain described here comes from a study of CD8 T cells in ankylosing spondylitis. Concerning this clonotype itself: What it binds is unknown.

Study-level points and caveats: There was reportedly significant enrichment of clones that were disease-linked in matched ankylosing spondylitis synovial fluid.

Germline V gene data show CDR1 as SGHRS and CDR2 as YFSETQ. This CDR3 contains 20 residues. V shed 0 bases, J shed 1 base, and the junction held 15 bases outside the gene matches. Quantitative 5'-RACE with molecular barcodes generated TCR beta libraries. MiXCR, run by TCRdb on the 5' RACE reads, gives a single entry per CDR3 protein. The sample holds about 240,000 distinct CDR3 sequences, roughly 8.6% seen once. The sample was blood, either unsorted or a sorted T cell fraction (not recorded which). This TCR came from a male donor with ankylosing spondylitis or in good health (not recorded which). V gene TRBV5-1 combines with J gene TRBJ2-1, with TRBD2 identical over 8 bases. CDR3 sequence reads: CASSLAPLGSGNESYNEQFF. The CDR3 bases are TGCGCCAGCAGCTTGGCCCCCTTGGGTAGCGGGAACGAGTCCTACAATGAGCAGTTCTTC.